One sample yielded the 27 T cell receptor beta chains listed below, sequenced in a study of STAT5B mutations in CD4+ large granular lymphocyte leukemia. TCRdb's table, derived via immunoSEQ multiplex PCR, lists solely in-frame clones and lacks some. The sample has roughly 40,000 clones; 70% to 85% are singletons. The sequencing sample was made of CD4+ T cells from blood buffy coats. These receptors were obtained from a human donor in good health.

This clone was detected only a few times. The chain combines TRBV2 with TRBJ1-2, with TRBD1 matching over 9 bases. CDR3 length equals 13 residues. The germline CDR1 and CDR2 sequences are SNHLY and FYNNEI. V lost 6 bases to trimming and J lost 2 bases; unmatched junction nucleotides: 1. CDR3 residues: CASRGTGNYGYTF. The CDR3, as DNA: TGTGCCAGCAGAGGGACAGGGAACTATGGCTACACCTTC. Supplemented by reference TRBV2 and TRBJ1-2, the full variable domain reads EPEVTQTPSHQVTQMGQEVILRCVPISNHLYFYWYRQILGQKVEFLVSFYNNEISEKSEIFDDQFSVERPDGSNFTLKIRSTKLEDSAMYFCASRGTGNYGYTFGSGTRLTVV.

The chain carries TRBV5-1 and TRBJ1-5; 7 nucleotides line up with TRBD1. Germline CDR1 reads SGHRS; CDR2 reads YFSETQ. Losses at the gene ends were 2 bases for V and 6 bases for J; bases not matched to a gene: 5. The CDR3 length is 14 residues. CDR3 region: CASSLQGSGQPQHF. The CDR3 DNA is TGCGCCAGCAGCTTACAGGGGAGTGGTCAGCCCCAGCATTTT.

The chain carries TRBV19 and TRBJ1-5, with TRBD1 matching over 9 bases. Germline CDR1 LNHDA, CDR2 SQIVND (reference sequence). With V trimmed by 6 bases and J by 6 bases, 9 bases remained unmatched. The CDR3 runs 15 residues. CDR3 sequence (DNA): TGTGCCAGTAGGGGTAGGACAGGGGTAGGTCAGCCCCAGCATTTT. Its protein product is CASRGRTGVGQPQHF.

The rearrangement uses TRBV7-3 and TRBJ1-6; D is undetermined. Germline CDR1 SGHTA, CDR2 FQGTGA. The CDR3 runs 15 residues. V lost 8 bases and J 7 bases, leaving 18 bases between the germline ends. The chain's CDR3 is CASSTGRVQNSPLHF. CDR3 nucleotides: TGTGCCAGCTCTACCGGGAGGGTACAGAATTCACCCCTCCACTTT. The full variable domain, in which reference TRBV7-3 and TRBJ1-6 provide the parts outside the CDR3, is GAGVSQTPSNKVTEKGKYVELRCDPISGHTALYWYRQSLGQGPEFLIYFQGTGAADDSGLPNDRFFAVRPEGSVSTLKIQRTERGDSAVYLCASSTGRVQNSPLHFGNGTRLTVT.

This clone was picked up one time. V gene TRBV6-5 combines with J gene TRBJ2-1, with TRBD2 matching over 13 bases. J gave up 6 bases and V 6 bases, and 5 bases lay outside the gene matches. Looked up from germline, CDR1 is MNHEY and CDR2 is SVGAGI. The CDR3 contains 15 residues. The CDR3 coding sequence is TGTGCCAGCAGATCACTAGCGGGGGGGGGCAATGAGCAGTTCTTC. This sequence encodes CASRSLAGGGNEQFF.

The V call is TRBV2, the J call TRBJ2-3, with D perhaps matching TRBD2 (6 bases). Trimming stripped 6 bases from V and 2 bases from J, with 6 bases between. The CDR3 sequence is 12 residues long. From germline, CDR1 is SNHLY and CDR2 FYNNEI. In DNA form, the CDR3 reads TGTGCCAGCAGGGACTACACAGATACGCAGTATTTT. This translates into CASRDYTDTQYF. Complete variable domain (other parts from reference TRBV2 and TRBJ2-3): EPEVTQTPSHQVTQMGQEVILRCVPISNHLYFYWYRQILGQKVEFLVSFYNNEISEKSEIFDDQFSVERPDGSNFTLKIRSTKLEDSAMYFCASRDYTDTQYFGPGTRLTVL.

The genes are TRBV7-8 and TRBJ1-3, with D hard to call. Trimming left V 9 bases short and J 0 bases short, with 9 bases between. The germline V gene encodes CDR1 SGHVS and CDR2 FQNEAQ. This CDR3 comprises 13 residues. The CDR3 loop is CASRLPSGNTIYF. In DNA, the CDR3 is TGTGCCAGTCGACTCCCCTCTGGAAACACCATATATTTT.

This chain uses TRBV5-1 with TRBJ1-4; TRBD1 agrees at 7 bases. The CDR3 is 15 residues long. The V gene's germline CDR1 is SGHRS and CDR2 YFSETQ. Trimming at V came to 3 bases and at J to 5 bases, leaving 7 bases not matched to a gene. Written as DNA, the CDR3 is TGCGCCAGCAGCTCCCAACCGGGACAGAATGAAAAACTGTTTTTT. Translated: CASSSQPGQNEKLFF.

The gene calls are TRBV11-2 and TRBJ2-2; 8 bases are a match to TRBD1. J was trimmed by 0 bases and V by 9 bases; bases with no gene match: 6. Germline CDR1 reads SGHAT; CDR2 reads FQNNGV. This CDR3 is built from 15 residues. As DNA, the CDR3 is TGTGCCAGTTTGACAGGGGTAGCGAACACCGGGGAGCTGTTTTTT. It yields the protein CASLTGVANTGELFF.

This chain links TRBV7-2 with TRBJ2-1; 7 bases are a match to TRBD2. The V segment lost 5 bases and the J segment 10 bases; nucleotides outside the gene matches: 8. CDR3 length equals 13 residues. The germline V gene encodes CDR1 SGHTA and CDR2 FQGNSA. The CDR3 here is CASSRPWGGEQFF. CDR3 nucleotides: TGTGCCAGCAGCCGCCCCTGGGGGGGAGAGCAGTTCTTC.

This chain joins TRBV10-3 and TRBJ2-1, with 15 bases lining up with TRBD2. CDR3 size: 15 residues. Germline CDR1 ENHRY, CDR2 SYGVKD. Losses at the gene ends were 8 bases for V and 9 bases for J; bases not matched to a gene: 8. In DNA, the CDR3 is TGTGCCATCGGGGCCCAGGGACTAGCGGGAGGTGAGCAGTTCTTC. It encodes CAIGAQGLAGGEQFF.

The chain employs TRBV4-2 and TRBJ2-7, with D unclear. The ends were cut back, 0 bases at V and 3 bases at J, with 12 bases in the middle. Germline V lookup: CDR1 LGHNA, CDR2 YNFKEQ. The CDR3 runs 15 residues. CDR3 region: CASSQELAAIYEQYF. The CDR3 DNA reads as TGTGCCAGCAGCCAAGAGTTGGCGGCCATCTACGAGCAGTACTTC.

This chain links TRBV9 with TRBJ2-1, with D maybe TRBD1 (5 bases). V was pared by 1 base and J by 3 bases, with 11 bases between. There are 15 residues in the CDR3. Germline CDR1 reads SGDLS; CDR2 reads YYNGEE. CDR3 sequence reads: CASSVFREYYNEQFF. The CDR3 DNA sequence: TGTGCCAGCAGCGTATTCAGGGAATACTACAATGAGCAGTTCTTC.

The genes are TRBV4-2 and TRBJ1-6; D ambiguous. This CDR3 has 14 amino acids. Trimming took 0 bases from V and 7 from J, leaving 7 bases between them. The germline V gene encodes CDR1 LGHNA and CDR2 YNFKEQ. The chain's CDR3 is CASSQDRLNSPLHF. The CDR3 nucleotides are TGTGCCAGCAGCCAAGATCGGCTGAATTCACCCCTCCACTTT.

The V call is TRBV5-8, the J call TRBJ1-2; D not resolved. The V gene's germline CDR1 is SGHTS and CDR2 YDEGEE. CDR3 length: 17 residues. With 2 bases removed from V and 1 base from J, the gap between germline ends came to 18 bases. CDR3 sequence (DNA): TGTGCCAGCAGCTTACATACAAGGGCCAGGCATAACTATGGCTACACCTTC. Amino acid sequence: CASSLHTRARHNYGYTF. The whole variable domain, remainder taken from reference TRBV5-8 and TRBJ1-2, is EAGVTQSPTHLIKTRGQQATLRCSPISGHTSVYWYQQALGLGLQFLLWYDEGEERNRGNFPPRFSGRQFPNYSSELNVNALELEDSALYLCASSLHTRARHNYGYTFGSGTRLTVV.

This clone has just one count. V usage is TRBV7-2 and J usage is TRBJ1-5; D remains ambiguous. The germline V and J ends were trimmed by 2 bases and 4 bases, with 12 bases remaining between them. The CDR3 length is 15 residues. Germline V gives CDR1 SGHTA, CDR2 FQGNSA. The CDR3 spells CASSLSGGQNQPQHF. The CDR3 coding sequence is TGTGCCAGCAGCTTATCCGGTGGGCAAAATCAGCCCCAGCATTTT.

CDR3 sequence: CASSPTGNTEAFF. The CDR3 DNA follows: TGCGCCAGCAGTCCGACAGGAAACACTGAAGCTTTCTTT. This sequence joins TRBV10-1 and TRBJ1-1; D perhaps matches TRBD1 (6 bases). V shed 5 bases and J shed 2 bases, with 9 bases lying between them. Germline CDR1 reads WNHNN; CDR2 reads SYGVQD (reference sequence). The CDR3 has 13 amino acids.

This clone was detected a few times. This chain connects TRBV5-8 to TRBJ1-5, with D unresolved. This CDR3 contains 11 residues. Germline-derived CDR1 and CDR2 are SGHTS and YDEGEE. V was cut by 0 bases and J by 9 bases, with 4 bases left in between. The CDR3 here is CASSLVPPQHF. In DNA, the CDR3 is TGTGCCAGCAGCTTGGTACCGCCCCAGCATTTT.

This clone was seen only once. V is TRBV11-1 and J is TRBJ1-3; TRBD1 matches 7 bases. With V trimmed by 4 bases and J by 1 base, 1 base remained unmatched. CDR3 length: 14 amino acids. Germline values: CDR1 SGHAT, CDR2 FQDESV (reference sequence). CDR3 nucleotide sequence: TGTGCCAGCAGCTCACAGGGGTCTGGAAACACCATATATTTT. Amino acid sequence: CASSSQGSGNTIYF.

In this sample, this clone turned up once. The chain carries TRBV15 and TRBJ2-5; D gene unclear. Gene TRBJ2-7 matches the end of the DNA better, so the J call may be wrong. The germline gives CDR1 LNHNV, CDR2 YYDKDF (reference sequence). CDR3 size: 15 residues. The CDR3 DNA follows: TGTGCCACCAGCAGAGGATCTCTGGGGTCGTACGAGCAGTACTTC. Translating gives CATSRGSLGSYEQYF.

The rearrangement links TRBV11-2 to TRBJ1-2; D not resolved. CDR1 is SGHAT, CDR2 FQNNGV, per germline. V was cut by 1 base and J by 7 bases, with 7 bases left in between. This CDR3 region has 12 residues. This chain's CDR3 is CASSLVGGGYTF. The CDR3 region has the DNA TGTGCCAGCAGCTTAGTGGGCGGTGGCTACACCTTC.

The chain is built from TRBV11-1 and TRBJ2-2; unclear D gene. Germline V CDR1 and CDR2: SGHAT, FQDESV (reference sequence). Trimming took 1 base from V and 0 from J, leaving 6 bases between them. This CDR3 has 15 amino acids. CDR3 amino acids: CASSLDGPNTGELFF. CDR3 bases: TGTGCCAGCAGCTTAGACGGGCCGAACACCGGGGAGCTGTTTTTT.

The gene calls are TRBV2 and TRBJ2-1, with 9 bases lining up with TRBD2. Germline trimming cut 2 bases from V and 8 bases from J; bases unmatched to any gene: 7. The CDR3 sequence is 15 residues long. The germline V gene encodes CDR1 SNHLY and CDR2 FYNNEI. The CDR3 protein is CASSEIETSGHEQFF. The CDR3 DNA follows: TGTGCCAGCAGTGAAATCGAGACTAGCGGACATGAGCAGTTCTTC.

CDR3 in amino acids: CASSLAGNNYNEQFF. The CDR3 bases are TGTGCCAGCAGCTTGGCCGGAAACAACTACAATGAGCAGTTCTTC. V is TRBV5-4 and J is TRBJ2-1; the D is unclear. This CDR3 spans 15 amino acids. The germline gives CDR1 SGHNT, CDR2 YYREEE (reference sequence). V lost 0 bases and J lost 3, with 10 bases in between.

The chain employs TRBV9 and TRBJ2-5, with TRBD1 matching over 8 bases. Germline V gene data show CDR1 as SGDLS and CDR2 as YYNGEE. The CDR3 runs 16 residues. The J segment lost 1 base and the V segment lost 4 bases, leaving 9 bases of the junction unmatched. The CDR3 region is CASSPHGTGGQETQYF. The CDR3 DNA reads TGTGCCAGCAGCCCCCACGGGACAGGAGGCCAAGAGACCCAGTACTTC.

On this clone itself: At one end, the junction sequence differs from germline, possibly due to a read error. The chain couples TRBV11-3 to TRBJ2-2; 7 bases agree with TRBD1. There are 16 residues in the CDR3. Per germline, CDR1 SGHNT and CDR2 YENEEA. The CDR3 DNA is TGTGCCAGCAGCATAGAGGGACAGCCGAACACCGGGGAGCTGTTTTTT. Amino acid sequence: CASSIEGQPNTGELFF.

This chain links TRBV27 with TRBJ2-1; 10 bases fit TRBD1. The CDR3 is 19 amino acids. Per germline, CDR1 MNHEY and CDR2 SMNVEV (reference sequence). The junction had 19 bases not matched to a gene; V was cut back by 7 bases and J by 4 bases. The CDR3 sequence: CASTIRDRGTIPRYNEQFF. The CDR3 region has the DNA TGTGCCAGCACCATCCGGGACAGGGGAACAATCCCCCGATACAATGAGCAGTTCTTC.